Sequencing of this T cell receptor (beta chain) was carried out in a study of shared clonotypes between healthy human individuals. Assay used: immunoSEQ multiplex PCR; TCRdb lists only in-frame clones, some missing. Seen here are a few million clones, around 90% observed once, and the top ten hold roughly 0.14%. Trimming cost V 0 bases and J 5 bases; bases outside gene matches: 6. Per germline, CDR1 MNHEY and CDR2 SVGAGI. CDR3 length equals 15 residues. The chain has TRBV6-5 and TRBJ1-1; TRBD1 agrees at 7 bases. Source material: naive CD4+ T cells sorted from blood. Subset noted: CD45RA+ positively selected. This sequence was found in a man between 18 and 35 years old in good health. This CDR3 is CASSYSRPQGTEAFF. CDR3 nucleotide sequence: TGTGCCAGCAGTTACTCGAGGCCACAGGGGACTGAAGCTTTCTTT.